Listed here is a single T cell receptor (beta chain). The antigen is undetermined. The sample originates from a study of T cell repertoires in cytomegalovirus infection. Whole-study context: Signatures in public TCR beta sequences pointed to both CMV infection and matching HLA type.

CDR3 size: 11 residues. The V segment lost 6 bases and the J segment 5 bases; nucleotides outside the gene matches: 2. Germline V gene lookup returns CDR1 SQVTM and CDR2 ANQGSEA. Study-level results: The cumulative frequency of public TCR beta families identified carriers of CMV plus the relevant HLA. CMV-specific TCR beta clonotypes restricted by HLA-C dominated the ex vivo response.

TCRdb re-called the reads with MiXCR, one entry per CDR3 protein. The sample includes tens of thousands of distinct CDR3 sequences, 33% of them seen just once. This rearrangement joins TRBV29-1 to TRBJ2-7; 9 bases are shared with TRBD2. The specimen sequenced was PBMCs, sequenced either directly or after in vitro stimulation (not recorded which). This clonotype originated in a human donor in good health (CMV status not recorded). Some clones in this sample may be carry-over from other donors' samples. The CDR3 loop is CSVSSGDEQYF. The CDR3 DNA reads TGCAGCGTATCTAGCGGGGACGAGCAGTACTTC.